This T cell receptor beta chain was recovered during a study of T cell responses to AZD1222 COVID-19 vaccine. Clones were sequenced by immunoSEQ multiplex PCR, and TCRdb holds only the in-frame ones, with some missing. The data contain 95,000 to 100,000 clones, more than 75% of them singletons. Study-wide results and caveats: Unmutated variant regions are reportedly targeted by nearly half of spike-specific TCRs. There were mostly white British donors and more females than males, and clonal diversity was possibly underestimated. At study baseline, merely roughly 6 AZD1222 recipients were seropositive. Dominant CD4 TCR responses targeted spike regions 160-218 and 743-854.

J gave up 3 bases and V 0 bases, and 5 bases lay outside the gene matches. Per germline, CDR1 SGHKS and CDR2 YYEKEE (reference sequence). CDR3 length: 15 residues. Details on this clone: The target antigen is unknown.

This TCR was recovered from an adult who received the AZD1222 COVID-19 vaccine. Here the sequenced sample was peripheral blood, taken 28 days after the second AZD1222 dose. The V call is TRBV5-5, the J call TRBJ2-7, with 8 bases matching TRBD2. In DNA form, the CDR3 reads TGTGCCAGCAGCTTGGTGCTAGCGGGCCTCTACGAGCAGTACTTC. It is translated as CASSLVLAGLYEQYF.